This entry concerns a single T cell receptor beta chain. Its antigen remains unknown. The data stem from a study of cytotoxic CD8 clonotypes in ibrutinib-treated CLL. Study-wide results and limits: On treatment, the uncommon public clonotypes contracted or remained stable.

CDR1 and CDR2 (germline): SGHRS, YFSETQ. This CDR3 has 14 amino acids. V was trimmed by 1 base and J by 7 bases, leaving 15 bases between them. Sequencing was performed with immunoSEQ multiplex PCR; in TCRdb, only in-frame clones are kept and a portion is missing. The sample contains approximately 150,000 clones, approximately 90% of which appear only once. Source: PBMCs, taken at disease progression, from a patient treated with ibrutinib. The chain joins TRBV5-1 to TRBJ2-7; D not certain. The clonotype comes from a human donor with chronic lymphocytic leukemia. The CDR3: CASSLSWTVGEQYF. CDR3 DNA: TGCGCCAGCAGCTTGTCCTGGACCGTAGGGGAGCAGTACTTC.